This TCR beta chain was observed in a study of blood T cell repertoires in COVID-19. Study summary: The United States, Italy and Spain provided the acute and convalescent COVID-19 samples. Nucleic acid was either cDNA or gDNA, and it came from T cells, B-cell-depleted T cells, or PBMCs.

Per the original methods: Amplified reference gene primers provided the basis for estimating nucleated cell counts. Clones were sequenced by immunoSEQ multiplex PCR, and TCRdb holds only the in-frame ones, with some missing. Clone size and the V and J calls come from that table; the DNA yielded D and trimming. The table has around 260,000 clones, about four fifths seen once. Trimming stripped 3 bases from V and 3 bases from J, with 9 bases between. CDR3 size: 13 residues. The source is a woman in her forties or fifties who had recovered from COVID-19. The sequencing input was peripheral blood. V usage is TRBV12-3 or TRBV12-4 and J usage is TRBJ2-7, with D unresolved. The CDR3 region is CASSFGRFYEQYF. DNA of the CDR3: TGTGCCAGCAGTTTTGGCAGATTCTACGAGCAGTACTTC.